This T cell receptor (beta chain) was sequenced in a study of blood T cell repertoires in COVID-19. Across the whole study: Sites in the United States, Italy and Spain provided acute and convalescent COVID-19 samples.

The germline V and J ends were trimmed by 4 bases and 6 bases, with 12 bases remaining between them. The CDR3 sequence is 13 residues long. Germline V gives CDR1 KGHSH, CDR2 LQKENI. The protocol was immunoSEQ multiplex PCR, while the TCRdb copy is restricted to in-frame clones and leaves out a portion. The sample includes fewer than 30,000 clones, roughly 94% of them seen just once. This rearrangement joins TRBV18 to TRBJ1-1; unclear D gene. This clonotype was obtained from a human donor with active COVID-19. The donor label of this sample is uncertain. Sequenced sample: peripheral blood. CDR3 in DNA: TGTGCCAGCTCACAAAAAGAGGGCGCTGAAGCTTTCTTT. It codes for CASSQKEGAEAFF.